The next 30 T cell receptor beta chains were all read from a single sample in a study of CD8+CD57+ T cells in acquired aplastic anemia. TCR beta VDJ and CDR3 profiles were obtained from a genomic DNA template. TCRdb reprocessed the reads via MiXCR and lists one record per CDR3 protein. The sample has about 190,000 distinct CDR3 sequences; about half are singletons. Specimen: sorted CD4+, CD8+, or CD8+CD57+ T cells (not recorded which) from PBMCs. The receptors come from a human donor in good health, serving as a control.

The chain recombines TRBV7-3 with TRBJ2-3; TRBD1 is a possible D gene (5 bases). Between the trimmed V and J ends, which lost 4 bases and 5 bases, there was a span of 13 bases. Germline CDR1 reads SGHTA; CDR2 reads FQGTGA. The CDR3 is 14 amino acids. The CDR3 reads CASSSNSQGDTQYF. CDR3 in DNA: TGTGCCAGCAGCTCTAATTCCCAGGGAGATACGCAGTATTTT.

The genes are TRBV12-3 or TRBV12-4 and TRBJ1-1; a possible D gene is TRBD1 (6 bases). CDR3 size: 17 residues. Trimming removed 5 bases from V and 4 bases from J, with 23 bases in between. The chain's CDR3 is CASSLGLVPGGGTEAFF. The DNA for the CDR3 is TGTGCCAGCAGTCTCGGACTAGTCCCCGGGGGCGGCACTGAAGCTTTCTTT.

The V and J genes are TRBV19 and TRBJ1-5, with TRBD1 matching 10 bases. Per the germline V gene, CDR1 is LNHDA and CDR2 is SQIVND (reference sequence). CDR3 size: 14 residues. V lost 11 bases and J lost 8; bases outside the gene matches: 12. The CDR3 nucleotides read TGTGCCTGGAGTGTTGGGACAGGGGAGAAGCCCCAGCATTTT. Protein: CAWSVGTGEKPQHF.

The genes are TRBV7-2 and TRBJ2-6, with 9 bases lining up with TRBD1. J was trimmed by 1 base and V by 5 bases; bases with no gene match: 6. The CDR3 covers 17 residues. Germline V gives CDR1 SGHTA, CDR2 FQGNSA. The CDR3 DNA sequence: TGTGCCAGCAGCCCCAGGGGGACAGGGTCTGGGGCCAACGTCCTGACTTTC. The encoded protein is CASSPRGTGSGANVLTF.

The rearrangement uses TRBV7-9 and TRBJ2-5, with 9 bases lining up with TRBD1. TRBJ2-7 explains the end of the DNA better; the J call may be wrong. Germline CDR1 and CDR2: SEHNR and FQNEAQ (reference sequence). This CDR3 spans 15 amino acids. The CDR3 nucleotides read TGTGCCAGCAGCTTAATGGGGACAGGGAGGTACGAGCAGTACTTC. This gives the protein CASSLMGTGRYEQYF.

This clonotype was counted ten times or more. The chain is built from TRBV4-2 and TRBJ2-4; D may be TRBD2 (6 bases). This CDR3 is 15 amino acids long. Trimming stripped 5 bases from V and 0 bases from J, with 11 bases between. Germline V CDR1 and CDR2: LGHNA, YNFKEQ. The CDR3 bases are TGTGCCAGCAGCGGCGGGGAAATAGCCAAAAACATTCAGTACTTC. It specifies CASSGGEIAKNIQYF.

This clonotype was observed at least ten times. This chain connects TRBV10-3 to TRBJ1-5; D gene ambiguous. Germline V lookup: CDR1 ENHRY, CDR2 SYGVKD. The length of the CDR3 is 13 residues. V shed 3 bases and J shed 3 bases, with 6 bases lying between them. The CDR3 coding sequence is TGTGCCATCAGTGAAGGTTACAATCAGCCCCAGCATTTT. Protein sequence: CAISEGYNQPQHF.

The V and J genes are TRBV7-4 and TRBJ1-1; D is perhaps TRBD1 (6 bases). The germline V gene encodes CDR1 SGHVT and CDR2 SQSDAQ. V was shortened by 5 bases and J by 6 bases, with 13 bases between the two germline ends. The CDR3 is 13 amino acids. CDR3 in DNA: TGTGCCAGCAGCACGCGGACAGCCCCTGAAGCTTTCTTT. Its protein is CASSTRTAPEAFF.

This clonotype showed up just a few times. Since a much larger clone is just one base distant, this may be a read error. This sequence joins TRBV6-5 and TRBJ1-6; D might be TRBD1 (5 bases). In germline, CDR1 is MNHEY, CDR2 SVGAGI. Trimming cost V 6 bases and J 10 bases, with 16 bases left between them. CDR3 length equals 14 residues. Here the CDR3 reads CASSRRGSGSPLHF. In DNA form, the CDR3 reads TGTGCCAGCAGCCGACGGGGCTCAGGGTCACCCCTCCACTTT.

The genes are TRBV12-3 or TRBV12-4 and TRBJ2-1; 9 bases align to TRBD1. V gave up 3 bases and J gave up 6 bases; unmatched junction bases: 9. The CDR3 is 16 residues long. CDR3 nucleotide sequence: TGTGCCAGCAGTTTGGGTATGGGACAGGGAATCAATGAGCAGTTCTTC. Translating it yields CASSLGMGQGINEQFF.

This sequence joins TRBV19 and TRBJ1-2; TRBD1 is a possible D gene (6 bases). This CDR3 comprises 12 residues. Per the germline V gene, CDR1 is LNHDA and CDR2 is SQIVND (reference sequence). V lost 5 bases to trimming and J lost 9 bases, with 13 bases between them. CDR3 DNA: TGTGCCAGTAGTCAACCAAGGGACAGCTACACCTTC. Translating gives CASSQPRDSYTF.

This clonotype showed up many times. The chain has TRBV28 and TRBJ2-7; maybe TRBD1 (6 bases). The CDR3 length is 14 residues. V lost 6 bases and J 3 bases, leaving 15 bases between the germline ends. In germline, CDR1 is MDHEN, CDR2 SYDVKM. The chain's CDR3 is CASSTGLGFYEQYF. The CDR3 DNA sequence: TGTGCCAGCAGCACAGGGTTAGGGTTCTACGAGCAGTACTTC.

In its sample, this clonotype was seen once. The V call is TRBV2, the J call TRBJ2-3; D assignment may be TRBD1 or TRBD2 (5 bases each). CDR1 and CDR2 (germline): SNHLY, FYNNEI. CDR3 size: 12 residues. Between the trimmed V and J ends, which lost 6 bases and 6 bases, there was a span of 10 bases. The CDR3 DNA sequence: TGTGCCAGCAGGGGGACCTTGGATACGCAGTATTTT. Residues: CASRGTLDTQYF. The full variable domain, in which reference TRBV2 and TRBJ2-3 provide the parts outside the CDR3, is EPEVTQTPSHQVTQMGQEVILRCVPISNHLYFYWYRQILGQKVEFLVSFYNNEISEKSEIFDDQFSVERPDGSNFTLKIRSTKLEDSAMYFCASRGTLDTQYFGPGTRLTVL.

The chain is built from TRBV15 and TRBJ1-6; no firm D call. Trimming removed 5 bases from V and 0 bases from J, with 14 bases in between. The germline V gene has CDR1 LNHNV and CDR2 YYDKDF (reference sequence). The CDR3 extends over 17 amino acids. The CDR3 sequence: CATSAHPPSSYNSPLHF. In nucleotides, the CDR3 is TGTGCCACCAGCGCCCACCCGCCAAGCTCCTATAATTCACCCCTCCACTTT.

This chain uses TRBV12-3 or TRBV12-4 with TRBJ2-3; D gene unclear. V was cut by 8 bases and J by 3 bases, with 6 bases left in between. The length of the CDR3 is 11 residues. The DNA of the CDR3 is TGTGCCAGCGCCAAGACAGATACGCAGTATTTT. It yields the protein CASAKTDTQYF.

This clonotype occurred many times. This chain uses TRBV6-2 or TRBV6-3 with TRBJ1-1; D is possibly TRBD1 (5 bases). CDR1 MNHEY and CDR2 SVGEGT come from the germline V gene. Trimming took 6 bases from V and 6 from J, leaving 14 bases between them. This CDR3 has 13 amino acids. This chain's CDR3 is CASRYTGGPEAFF. Here the CDR3 DNA reads TGTGCCAGCAGATACACCGGGGGTCCTGAAGCTTTCTTT.

The chain links TRBV27 to TRBJ2-2; D gene uncertain. Trimming cost V 2 bases and J 5 bases, with 6 bases left between them. This CDR3 is 13 amino acids long. The germline V gene encodes CDR1 MNHEY and CDR2 SMNVEV (reference sequence). The CDR3: CASSLEVTGELFF. The CDR3 DNA sequence: TGTGCCAGCAGTTTAGAGGTGACCGGGGAGCTGTTTTTT.

In this sample, this clonotype turned up a few times. The rearrangement uses TRBV5-4 and TRBJ1-1, with D hard to call. CDR1 SGHNT and CDR2 YYREEE come from the germline V gene (reference sequence). The V and J ends lost 1 base and 1 base respectively, with 11 bases between them. The CDR3 extends over 15 amino acids. The CDR3 protein is CASSLSLGKNTEAFF. The CDR3 DNA sequence: TGTGCCAGCAGCTTGTCCCTGGGTAAGAACACTGAAGCTTTCTTT.

This clonotype was detected only a few times. This rearrangement joins TRBV3-1 to TRBJ1-4; tentatively, D is TRBD1 (6 bases). Trimming pared 6 bases from V and 7 bases from J, leaving 15 bases between. The CDR3 extends over 14 amino acids. CDR1 LGHDT and CDR2 YNNKEL come from the germline V gene (reference sequence). For the CDR3, the DNA is TGTGCCAGCAGACCCTCAGGGGATAGTGAAAAACTGTTTTTT. Translated: CASRPSGDSEKLFF.

Worth noting for this clonotype: A single base separates this from a much larger clone, so it may be a read error. J is TRBJ1-5 and V is TRBV2; 7 bases line up with TRBD1. Germline-derived CDR1 and CDR2 are SNHLY and FYNNEI. This CDR3 is built from 17 residues. CDR3 loop: CASSSPGTDVNNQPLHF. The CDR3 nucleotides read TGTGCCAGCAGTTCCCCCGGGACAGACGTTAACAATCAGCCCCTGCATTTT.

The chain employs TRBV20-1 and TRBJ2-7; TRBD2 is a possible D gene (6 bases). V lost 6 bases and J 6 bases, leaving 21 bases between the germline ends. Germline CDR1 is DFQATT and CDR2 is SNEGSKA (reference sequence). The CDR3 contains 14 residues. The CDR3 loop is CSASPGSGTSEQYF. The CDR3 bases are TGCAGTGCCTCACCCGGGTCAGGGACTTCCGAGCAGTACTTC.

Regarding this clonotype: A read error may account for a junction end that differs from germline. The chain employs TRBV7-2 and TRBJ2-7; tentative D call: TRBD1 (6 bases). CDR1 is SGHTA, CDR2 FQGNSA, per germline. CDR3 length: 16 amino acids. CDR3 sequence reads: CASSLDRDMSSYEQCF. The CDR3 DNA sequence: TGTGCCAGCAGCTTGGACCGGGACATGAGCTCCTACGAGCAGTGCTTC.

There are many counts of this clonotype. This rearrangement joins TRBV12-3 or TRBV12-4 to TRBJ1-4; D unclear. CDR3 length equals 11 residues. The V end lost 3 bases, the J end lost 8 bases, and 4 bases lay between the germline ends. DNA of the CDR3: TGTGCCAGCAGTTTTTGGGAAAAACTGTTTTTT. Its translation is CASSFWEKLFF.

V usage is TRBV19 and J usage is TRBJ2-7; D ambiguous. The CDR3 spans 11 residues. V was shortened by 10 bases and J by 1 base, with 8 bases between the two germline ends. The germline V gene has CDR1 LNHDA and CDR2 SQIVND (reference sequence). The CDR3 spells CATLGSYEQYF. The CDR3 nucleotides are TGTGCCACCTTGGGGTCCTACGAGCAGTACTTC.

V gene TRBV11-2 combines with J gene TRBJ2-3; D gene uncertain. The germline V and J ends were trimmed by 3 bases and 6 bases, with 16 bases remaining between them. Germline V CDR1 and CDR2: SGHAT, FQNNGV. The CDR3 runs to 15 residues. The CDR3 DNA reads TGTGCCAGCAGCTTTTCCCAAAATGGCGAGGATACGCAGTATTTT. Its protein is CASSFSQNGEDTQYF.

The chain uses TRBV20-1 and TRBJ2-1; 8 nucleotides line up with TRBD1. Germline V lookup: CDR1 DFQATT, CDR2 SNEGSKA (reference sequence). The trim removed 1 base at V and 7 bases at J, leaving 6 bases unmatched. CDR3 size: 14 residues. The CDR3 nucleotides are TGCAGTGCTAGAGCCCACAGGGGGAAGAATGAGCAGTTCTTC. Translation gives CSARAHRGKNEQFF.

The sample holds many counts of this clonotype. The chain is built from TRBV9 and TRBJ2-3; D possibly corresponds to TRBD2 (6 bases). The CDR3 length is 19 residues. Per germline, CDR1 SGDLS and CDR2 YYNGEE. V was pared by 0 bases and J by 1 base, with 21 bases between. CDR3 sequence reads: CASSVGGGVGVLGTDTQYF. The CDR3 DNA reads as TGTGCCAGCAGCGTAGGGGGAGGTGTCGGGGTGTTGGGCACAGATACGCAGTATTTT.

In its sample, this clonotype was seen many times. The chain has TRBV4-3 and TRBJ1-2, with 8 bases that match TRBD1. V lost 3 bases to trimming and J lost 7 bases; unmatched junction nucleotides: 4. The CDR3 is 13 residues long. Germline-derived CDR1 and CDR2 are LGHNA and YSLEER. CDR3 sequence reads: CASSHGQGFGYTF. CDR3 nucleotides: TGCGCCAGCAGCCACGGACAGGGCTTTGGCTACACCTTC.

The chain uses TRBV29-1 and TRBJ1-2, with no clear D. CDR3 length: 12 amino acids. Between the trimmed V and J ends, which lost 4 bases and 2 bases, there was a span of 8 bases. Germline V gene data show CDR1 as SQVTM and CDR2 as ANQGSEA. The CDR3 DNA sequence: TGCAGCGTTGTTGAGAGAAACTATGGCTACACCTTC. Protein sequence: CSVVERNYGYTF.

This clonotype was seen a few times. V usage is TRBV28 and J usage is TRBJ1-3, with D unresolved. The CDR3 is 13 amino acids. The V and J ends lost 1 base and 4 bases respectively, with 5 bases between them. Germline CDR1 MDHEN, CDR2 SYDVKM. The CDR3 reads CASSLSRGNTIYF. The CDR3 DNA reads TGTGCCAGCAGTTTATCCAGAGGAAACACCATATATTTT.